This T cell receptor (beta chain) was observed in a study of T cells after yellow fever vaccination (dated by TCRdb to the late 2010s). Looking at the study overall: The SMART-Seq v4 Ultra Low Input RNA kit was used to prepare libraries from fractions with low cell numbers. To follow T-cell clones before and after primary and booster YFV17D yellow fever vaccination, bulk TCR alpha and beta repertoires were sequenced over time. Two healthy male donors, one aged 18 to 29 and one aged 30 to 39 years, were included in the cohort. Bulk PBMC replicates and cell subsets were isolated from blood drawn at multiple timepoints before and after both primary and secondary immunization. Points the paper makes about the study in general: After the booster, most of the clones that had expanded following primary vaccination were detected again (almost 98% of CD4 and 88% of CD8), which suggests that memory was broadly maintained. A small share of clonotypes occurred in both CD4 and CD8 compartments, likely arising from convergent recombination. Computational filtering was required because FACS-sorted repertoires could contain abundant contaminating clonotypes from the bulk population. Compared with the primary T-cell response, the secondary T-cell response was faster but weaker, reaching its peak on day 5 rather than on day 15. Only a couple of donors were included in the study, so the extent to which the findings can be generalized is limited.

This sample was sequenced with an Illumina NovaSeq 6000. TCR cDNA was synthesized by 5'RACE template switching, which introduced a universal primer site and unique molecular identifiers. Priming for cDNA synthesis came from both the TCR alpha and TCR beta constant segments. Libraries were amplified in two PCR steps, with sample barcodes and sequencing adapters added in the second step. Sequencing of the libraries was done on either Illumina HiSeq 2500 (2x100 bp) or NovaSeq (2x150 bp). Under the source paper's analysis protocol: MIGEC handled demultiplexing of reads and collapsing into UMI consensus sequences, while MiXCR performed V(D)J alignment. Clonotypes responding to the vaccine were identified with edgeR on replicate PBMC samples, with the criteria of FDR below 0.01 and a log2 fold change above 5 up to day 15. Bulk clonotypes were assigned CD4 or CD8 identity according to which sequenced CD4 or CD8 repertoire held them at higher abundance. TCRdb reanalyzed the raw reads on its own, using fastp at Q25 for trimming and MiXCR for clone calling, and kept in-frame beta chains. Each CDR3 protein appears once, grouped with its most common genes and DNA. These V and J calls originate from TCRdb's pipeline instead of the authors' own analysis. The sample table holds nearly 300,000 distinct CDR3 sequences, of which around 9.3% were seen once. The ten largest clones add up to 3% to 4% of the sample.

As to this clonotype: What antigen it recognizes has not been identified. Base quality data are lacking; no much larger clone is found one base away.

From its cysteine to its phenylalanine, the CDR3 spans 13 amino acids. CDR3 DNA only is kept here, 39 bases in frame from base 1. Trimming takes 5 bases from V and 4 bases from J, and the germline ends sit 12 bases apart. CDR1 GTSNPN and CDR2 SVGIG are derived from the germline V gene (reference sequence). The intended sense of this specimen's treatment or condition label: live attenuated yellow fever vaccine strain. PBMCs were isolated from peripheral blood using a standard Ficoll-Paque protocol. Dynabeads CD4 and CD8 positive selection kits were used to isolate the CD4 and CD8 T-cell fractions. TriZol was used to extract RNA from bulk PBMCs, CD4 and CD8 fractions, and dextramer-positive and dextramer-negative fractions.

This TCR was recovered from a man younger than 35 who received the YFV17D yellow fever vaccine. This sample comprised CD4+ T cells sorted from PBMCs, obtained 5 days after the yellow fever booster vaccination. This chain joins TRBV30 to TRBJ2-1, with TRBD1 as a weak D call on 6 bases. The CDR3: CAWGQPAYNEQFF. The nucleotide sequence is given as TGTGCCTGGGGACAGCCGGCATACAATGAGCAGTTCTTC.